Listed here is a single T cell receptor beta chain. J was trimmed by 8 bases and V by 5 bases; bases with no gene match: 8. This CDR3 comprises 16 residues. CDR1 is MNHEY, CDR2 SMNVEV, per germline (reference sequence). The naive CD8 population came from CD45RO-negative cells selected for CCR7, without terminally differentiated effector memory CD45RA+ cells. This entry is derived from a study of shared clonotypes between healthy human individuals. The protocol was immunoSEQ multiplex PCR, while the TCRdb copy is restricted to in-frame clones and leaves out a portion. The data contain about 2 million clones, about 95% of them singletons.

The material sequenced was naive CD8+ T cells sorted from blood. The sequence was collected from a man in his late teens or twenties in good health. The chain is built from TRBV27 and TRBJ2-1; 14 nucleotides align to TRBD2. The CDR3 protein is CASSTTGTSGSDEQFF. In nucleotides, the CDR3 is TGTGCCAGCAGTACCACCGGGACTAGCGGGAGTGATGAGCAGTTCTTC.